Sequencing of this T cell receptor (beta chain) was carried out in a study of blood T cell repertoires in COVID-19. Overall study: Sample material is recorded as cDNA or gDNA derived from T cells, B-cell-depleted T cells, or PBMCs.

V was cut by 0 bases and J by 7 bases, with 15 bases left in between. The CDR3 extends over 15 amino acids. Germline V CDR1 and CDR2: MNHEY, SVGAGI. As processed by the authors: By means of reference gene primer amplification, nucleated cell counts were estimated. Profiling relied on immunoSEQ multiplex PCR, and the TCRdb table lists in-frame clones only, not all of them. That table furnishes V, J and clone size, whereas the DNA furnished D and trimming. The table has roughly 250,000 clones, around four fifths seen once. The chain employs TRBV6-5 and TRBJ1-2, with a tentative D call TRBD1 (5 bases). This clonotype originated in a man aged 40-55 years with active or convalescent COVID-19. Sequenced material: peripheral blood. In DNA, the CDR3 is TGTGCCAGCAGTTACTCGGGAGGGGTCGGGAGTGGCTACACCTTC. This encodes CASSYSGGVGSGYTF.